Detailed here is one T cell receptor (beta chain). No antigen is known for it. J gave up 6 bases and V 5 bases, and 9 bases lay outside the gene matches. This CDR3 has 15 residues. Germline V gene sequence: CDR1 SGHTA, CDR2 FQGNSA. These data originate in a study of cytomegalovirus exposure and HLA in healthy donors. Study information: Among the roughly 400 genotyped donors, 70% to 85% were placed in the Caucasian-associated ancestry cluster. Study-wide points: An analysis done earlier found most TCR beta V segments productive about 87% or about 30% of the time. Sequencing likely produced, as an artifact, a cluster of highly shared sequence variants.

Both 60 Vbeta primers and 13 Jbeta primers went into the PCR. Profiled with immunoSEQ multiplex PCR; TCRdb holds only in-frame clones, not every one. This sample contains 49,000 or so clones. The rearrangement links TRBV7-2 to TRBJ2-3, with TRBD1 matching over 9 bases. The TCR sequence derives from a middle-aged man in good health and CMV-seropositive. Sequencing was carried out using PBMCs. The CDR3 is CASSPGTGYGDTQYF. The CDR3 coding sequence is TGTGCCAGCAGCCCCGGGACAGGGTACGGGGATACGCAGTATTTT.